The 32 T cell receptor beta chains below all came from one sample that was sequenced in a study of OX40 agonist ivuxolimab in advanced cancers. Some clones are missing from TCRdb's copy, which holds only in-frame ones; the method was immunoSEQ multiplex PCR. The sample has tens of thousands of clones, about 94% seen once. Here the sequenced sample was CD4+ or CD8+ T cells sorted from blood, taken in a trial of the OX40 agonist ivuxolimab. The receptors here all came from an adult with an advanced solid tumor such as melanoma, head and neck, liver or kidney cancer.

V is TRBV27 and J is TRBJ1-2, with 8 bases that match TRBD1. This CDR3 comprises 12 residues. Germline V CDR1 and CDR2: MNHEY, SMNVEV (reference sequence). V shed 6 bases, J shed 4 bases, and the junction held 1 base outside the gene matches. CDR3 loop: CASRTGGYGYTF. As DNA, the CDR3 is TGTGCCAGCAGAACAGGGGGCTATGGCTACACCTTC.

The V call is TRBV4-1, the J call TRBJ2-5, with 7 nucleotides matching TRBD1. This CDR3 region has 13 residues. Germline V gene lookup returns CDR1 MGHRA and CDR2 YSYEKL. J gave up 5 bases and V 4 bases, and 4 bases lay outside the gene matches. CDR3 bases: TGCGCCAGCAGCCGGGACAGTGGGGAGACCCAGTACTTC. This gives the protein CASSRDSGETQYF.

The rearrangement links TRBV2 to TRBJ2-5; TRBD2 agrees at 7 bases. The CDR3 spans 15 residues. The ends lost 4 bases at V and 1 base at J; junction bases unmatched: 6. The germline gives CDR1 SNHLY, CDR2 FYNNEI. The CDR3 DNA is TGTGCCAGCAGTGTAAGCCTAGCGGTCCAAGAGACCCAGTACTTC. It is translated as CASSVSLAVQETQYF.

The V gene is TRBV4-2, the J gene TRBJ2-2; tentative D call: TRBD1 (5 bases). Trimming cost V 5 bases and J 3 bases, with 10 bases left between them. The CDR3 spans 14 residues. CDR1 and CDR2 from the germline V gene are LGHNA and YNFKEQ. This CDR3 reads CASSSLTDTGELFF. The CDR3 bases are TGTGCCAGCAGCAGTTTGACAGACACCGGGGAGCTGTTTTTT.

The chain carries TRBV29-1 and TRBJ2-2; 7 nucleotides match TRBD2. The CDR3 sequence is 15 residues long. CDR1 and CDR2 (germline): SQVTM, ANQGSEA. The V segment lost 3 bases and the J segment 7 bases; nucleotides outside the gene matches: 11. This CDR3 is CSVEAGTTYGGELFF. The DNA for the CDR3 is TGCAGCGTTGAGGCCGGGACTACCTACGGCGGGGAGCTGTTTTTT.

This sequence joins TRBV11-2 and TRBJ2-3, with TRBD2 matching 8 bases. The CDR3 covers 15 residues. V shed 2 bases and J 6 bases; nucleotides not matched to a gene: 7. The germline V gene has CDR1 SGHAT and CDR2 FQNNGV. CDR3 amino acids: CASSLIAGGLDTQYF. CDR3 in DNA: TGTGCCAGCAGCTTAATCGCGGGAGGCTTGGATACGCAGTATTTT. Using reference TRBV11-2 and TRBJ2-3 for the parts outside the CDR3, the full variable domain is EAGVAQSPRYKIIEKRQSVAFWCNPISGHATLYWYQQILGQGPKLLIQFQNNGVVDDSQLPKDRFSAERLKGVDSTLKIQPAKLEDSAVYLCASSLIAGGLDTQYFGPGTRLTVL.

V is TRBV9 and J is TRBJ2-3; no clear D gene. Germline CDR1 and CDR2: SGDLS and YYNGEE. Trimming took 0 bases from V and 5 from J, leaving 7 bases between them. CDR3 length: 13 residues. CDR3: CASSVDGQDTQYF. As DNA, the CDR3 is TGTGCCAGCAGCGTAGATGGGCAAGATACGCAGTATTTT.

The rearrangement uses TRBV7-9 and TRBJ2-2, with 7 positions matching TRBD1. V gave up 5 bases and J gave up 0 bases; unmatched junction bases: 6. Per the germline V gene, CDR1 is SEHNR and CDR2 is FQNEAQ (reference sequence). The CDR3 spans 16 residues. CDR3 in DNA: TGTGCCAGCAGCCACCCCGGGACAGCGAACACCGGGGAGCTGTTTTTT. It encodes CASSHPGTANTGELFF.

The chain links TRBV7-9 to TRBJ2-7; 10 bases agree with TRBD1. The length of the CDR3 is 17 residues. CDR1 and CDR2 from the germline V gene are SEHNR and FQNEAQ (reference sequence). V was clipped by 4 bases and J by 4 bases; unmatched bases: 13. This CDR3 is CASSSTSSEDRGYEQYF. The CDR3 nucleotides read TGTGCCAGCAGCTCGACCTCGTCCGAGGACAGGGGGTACGAGCAGTACTTC.

The V and J genes are TRBV4-1 and TRBJ2-4, with 7 bases fitting TRBD1. The J segment lost 2 bases and the V segment lost 0 bases, leaving 7 bases of the junction unmatched. CDR1 MGHRA and CDR2 YSYEKL come from the germline V gene. The CDR3 spans 17 residues. CDR3 DNA sequence: TGCGCCAGCAGCCAAGATCTCGCGACAGGGCCCAAAAACATTCAGTACTTC. Its protein product is CASSQDLATGPKNIQYF.

This chain connects TRBV12-5 to TRBJ2-1; maybe TRBD1 (5 bases). The germline CDR1 and CDR2 sequences are LGHNT and FRNRAP. The V end was cut by 0 bases, the J end by 4 bases, with 19 bases between. The CDR3 extends over 18 amino acids. CDR3 amino acids: CASGLVLSGRTSYNEQFF. In nucleotides, the CDR3 is TGTGCTAGTGGTTTGGTATTGTCTGGAAGGACAAGTTACAATGAGCAGTTCTTC.

The chain combines TRBV10-1 with TRBJ2-3; the D is unclear. V lost 3 bases to trimming and J lost 4 bases, with 17 bases between them. Germline CDR1 WNHNN, CDR2 SYGVQD (reference sequence). CDR3 length: 16 amino acids. CDR3 nucleotides: TGCGCCAGCAGTGAAGGGCTCGGTATGGATCCAGATACGCAGTATTTT. Translating gives CASSEGLGMDPDTQYF.

The V gene is TRBV14, the J gene TRBJ2-1; 7 bases line up with TRBD1. J lost 7 bases, V lost 3 bases, and 6 bases had no gene match. Per germline, CDR1 SGHDN and CDR2 FVKESK. This CDR3 has 14 residues. Here the CDR3 reads CASSHPTGKNEQFF. CDR3 nucleotides: TGTGCCAGCAGCCACCCGACAGGGAAGAATGAGCAGTTCTTC.

The chain employs TRBV2 and TRBJ1-1, with D perhaps TRBD1 (6 bases). The V gene lost 4 bases and the J gene lost 0 bases, with 9 bases spanning the gap. The germline V gene encodes CDR1 SNHLY and CDR2 FYNNEI. This CDR3 region has 14 residues. The chain's CDR3 is CASSATGMNTEAFF. The CDR3, as DNA: TGTGCCAGCAGTGCCACAGGGATGAACACTGAAGCTTTCTTT.

The rearrangement joins TRBV19 to TRBJ2-7; TRBD1 or TRBD2 may be the D gene (5 bases each). V was trimmed by 4 bases and J by 3 bases, leaving 19 bases between them. Germline V gene lookup returns CDR1 LNHDA and CDR2 SQIVND (reference sequence). The CDR3 is 16 amino acids. CDR3 coding DNA: TGTGCCAGTAGTAGGGACGAGTCCCGAGGTGTCTACGAGCAGTACTTC. Amino acids: CASSRDESRGVYEQYF.

J is TRBJ2-7 and V is TRBV29-1; 10 bases match TRBD1. The ends lost 6 bases at V and 5 bases at J; junction bases unmatched: 7. This CDR3 spans 13 amino acids. CDR1 is SQVTM and CDR2 is ANQGSEA in the germline V gene. CDR3 coding DNA: TGCAGCGTCCAGGACAGGGGGGTTAACGAGCAGTACTTC. Its translation: CSVQDRGVNEQYF.

The chain uses TRBV9 and TRBJ2-3, with 8 bases that match TRBD2. Germline V gives CDR1 SGDLS, CDR2 YYNGEE. The junction had 8 bases not matched to a gene; V was cut back by 5 bases and J by 0 bases. There are 16 residues in the CDR3. The CDR3 sequence is CASSVKTSGSTDTQYF. The CDR3 nucleotides read TGTGCCAGCAGTGTCAAAACTAGCGGAAGCACAGATACGCAGTATTTT.

About this clone itself: One junction end does not reproduce the germline sequence, and a read error may be involved. The V gene is TRBV7-7, the J gene TRBJ2-1; 7 positions match TRBD1. The germline gives CDR1 SSHAT, CDR2 FNYEAQ (reference sequence). This CDR3 region has 14 residues. In DNA, the CDR3 is TGTGCTAGCAGCCCGGGACAGTTTTACAATGAGCAGTTCTTC. Its translation is CASSPGQFYNEQFF.

This chain joins TRBV9 and TRBJ2-5, with TRBD1 as a possible D gene (6 bases). This CDR3 comprises 14 residues. V lost 4 bases and J lost 7, with 17 bases in between. Germline V gene data show CDR1 as SGDLS and CDR2 as YYNGEE. For the CDR3, the DNA is TGTGCCAGCAGCCAATGGACGGAAGGGGGGACCCAGTACTTC. This sequence encodes CASSQWTEGGTQYF. Complete variable domain (other parts from reference TRBV9 and TRBJ2-5): DSGVTQTPKHLITATGQRVTLRCSPRSGDLSVYWYQQSLDQGLQFLIQYYNGEERAKGNILERFSAQQFPDLHSELNLSSLELGDSALYFCASSQWTEGGTQYFGPGTRLLVL.

V gene TRBV4-1 combines with J gene TRBJ2-7; TRBD2 agrees at 9 bases. The V and J ends lost 5 bases and 4 bases, in that order; junction bases with no gene match: 9. Per the germline V gene, CDR1 is MGHRA and CDR2 is YSYEKL. This CDR3 spans 15 amino acids. Written as DNA, the CDR3 is TGCGCCAGCAGCTATCAGCGGGAGGCCGTTTACGAGCAGTACTTC. This sequence encodes CASSYQREAVYEQYF.

The CDR3 is CASSRTGDYEQYF. In DNA form, the CDR3 reads TGTGCCAGCAGCAGGACAGGGGACTACGAGCAGTACTTC. The chain uses TRBV7-9 and TRBJ2-7, with 9 bases fitting TRBD1. The CDR3 extends over 13 amino acids. The germline V gene encodes CDR1 SEHNR and CDR2 FQNEAQ (reference sequence). The trim removed 5 bases at V and 3 bases at J, leaving 2 bases unmatched.

The CDR3 DNA reads TGTGCCAGCTCTGATCGGGCTGGGTACGGCACTGAAGCTTTCTTT. Protein product: CASSDRAGYGTEAFF. The chain is built from TRBV18 and TRBJ1-1; no firm D call. V lost 6 bases and J lost 4, with 18 bases in between. There are 15 residues in the CDR3. The germline V gene has CDR1 KGHSH and CDR2 LQKENI.

The chain couples TRBV6-5 to TRBJ2-7; TRBD1 might be the D (5 bases). Germline V lookup: CDR1 MNHEY, CDR2 SVGAGI. The CDR3 is 13 amino acids. The ends were cut back, 6 bases at V and 4 bases at J, with 13 bases in the middle. The CDR3 bases are TGTGCCAGCAGCAGGAACAGGAAATACGAGCAGTACTTC. Translation gives CASSRNRKYEQYF.

The J gene is TRBJ2-1, the V gene TRBV21-1. TRBV21-1 corresponds to a pseudogene. The CDR3 spans 18 residues. CDR3 protein: CASSKSGEWWRRDNEQFF. CDR3 in DNA: TGTGCCAGCAGCAAAAGTGGGGAATGGTGGCGGAGAGACAATGAGCAGTTCTTC.

The V gene is TRBV7-6, the J gene TRBJ2-3; D might be TRBD1 (5 bases). In germline, CDR1 is SGHVS, CDR2 FNYEAQ. V lost 1 base and J lost 6, with 11 bases in between. There are 14 residues in the CDR3. The CDR3 DNA is TGTGCCAGCAGCTTAGTCTGGGGCCAGGATACGCAGTATTTT. Translated: CASSLVWGQDTQYF.

The chain links TRBV7-9 to TRBJ1-3; TRBD1 is a possible D gene (6 bases). CDR3 length equals 14 residues. Between the trimmed V and J ends, which lost 5 bases and 1 base, there was a span of 9 bases. Germline V gives CDR1 SEHNR, CDR2 FQNEAQ (reference sequence). CDR3 nucleotide sequence: TGTGCCAGCAGCACAACAGGGTCTGGAAACACCATATATTTT. Its translation: CASSTTGSGNTIYF. The whole variable domain, filled in from reference TRBV7-9 and TRBJ1-3, reads DTGVSQNPRHKITKRGQNVTFRCDPISEHNRLYWYRQTLGQGPEFLTYFQNEAQLEKSRLLSDRFSAERPKGSFSTLEIQRTEQGDSAMYLCASSTTGSGNTIYFGEGSWLTVV.

This sequence joins TRBV15 and TRBJ2-3; TRBD2 matches at 7 bases. This CDR3 is built from 15 residues. Trimming at V came to 5 bases and at J to 2 bases, leaving 7 bases not matched to a gene. Per germline, CDR1 LNHNV and CDR2 YYDKDF (reference sequence). The DNA for the CDR3 is TGTGCCACCAGCGGCCCCGGGACTATCACAGATACGCAGTATTTT. Translating gives CATSGPGTITDTQYF. Full variable domain (rest looked up from reference TRBV15 and TRBJ2-3): DAMVIQNPRYQVTQFGKPVTLSCSQTLNHNVMYWYQQKSSQAPKLLFHYYDKDFNNEADTPDNFQSRRPNTSFCFLDIRSPGLGDTAMYLCATSGPGTITDTQYFGPGTRLTVL.

The chain combines TRBV7-9 with TRBJ2-7; 8 bases are shared with TRBD1. The trim removed 7 bases at V and 3 bases at J, leaving 11 bases unmatched. The CDR3 runs to 15 residues. Germline V gene lookup returns CDR1 SEHNR and CDR2 FQNEAQ (reference sequence). The CDR3 sequence: CASTAGSGGGYEQYF. The CDR3 DNA sequence: TGTGCCAGCACCGCAGGCTCAGGGGGCGGCTACGAGCAGTACTTC. Filled out from reference TRBV7-9 and TRBJ2-7, the complete variable domain reads DTGVSQNPRHKITKRGQNVTFRCDPISEHNRLYWYRQTLGQGPEFLTYFQNEAQLEKSRLLSDRFSAERPKGSFSTLEIQRTEQGDSAMYLCASTAGSGGGYEQYFGPGTRLTVT.

The V gene is TRBV28, the J gene TRBJ2-1, with 11 bases aligning to TRBD2. Trimming cost V 5 bases and J 8 bases; bases outside gene matches: 8. This CDR3 has 15 amino acids. CDR1 and CDR2 (germline): MDHEN, SYDVKM. CDR3 sequence reads: CASSATSGSHDEQFF. Here the CDR3 DNA reads TGTGCCAGCAGTGCTACTAGCGGGAGTCACGATGAGCAGTTCTTC. The entire variable domain, with the rest obtained from reference TRBV28 and TRBJ2-1, is as follows: DVKVTQSSRYLVKRTGEKVFLECVQDMDHENMFWYRQDPGLGLRLIYFSYDVKMKEKGDIPEGYSVSREKKERFSLILESASTNQTSMYLCASSATSGSHDEQFFGPGTRLTVL.

The chain employs TRBV27 and TRBJ2-3; D might be TRBD1 or TRBD2, each matching 6 bases. CDR3 length: 19 residues. V dropped 2 bases and J dropped 5 bases, with 26 bases sitting between them. Per germline, CDR1 MNHEY and CDR2 SMNVEV (reference sequence). For the CDR3, the DNA is TGTGCCAGCAGTTTAGGTCAGGGGTTGTTGGGGGGAGAAGTAGATACGCAGTATTTT. Its protein is CASSLGQGLLGGEVDTQYF.

The chain recombines TRBV5-8 with TRBJ2-7; D not certain. V was cut by 0 bases and J by 5 bases, with 9 bases left in between. This CDR3 contains 13 residues. Germline V lookup: CDR1 SGHTS, CDR2 YDEGEE. CDR3 nucleotides: TGTGCCAGCAGCTTGGCCTCATTCAACGAGCAGTACTTC. It is translated as CASSLASFNEQYF.

The V and J genes are TRBV7-8 and TRBJ2-2, with 9 nucleotides matching TRBD2. In germline, CDR1 is SGHVS, CDR2 FQNEAQ. This CDR3 contains 15 residues. V gave up 5 bases and J gave up 4 bases; unmatched junction bases: 5. The DNA of the CDR3 is TGTGCCAGCAGCGGTGGCGGGAGGGGCACCGGGGAGCTGTTTTTT. It specifies CASSGGGRGTGELFF.